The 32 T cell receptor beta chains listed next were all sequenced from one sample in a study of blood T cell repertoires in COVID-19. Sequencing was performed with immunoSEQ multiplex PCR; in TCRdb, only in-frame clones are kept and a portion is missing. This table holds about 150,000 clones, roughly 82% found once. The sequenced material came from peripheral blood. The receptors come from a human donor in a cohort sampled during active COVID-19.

The CDR3 coding sequence is TGCGCCAGCAGGTACCGACAGGGGAGCACTGAAGCTTTCTTT. Amino acids: CASRYRQGSTEAFF. V gene TRBV5-1 combines with J gene TRBJ1-1; TRBD1 matches at 8 bases. The CDR3 loop spans 14 amino acids. V trimming: 5 bases; J trimming: 4 bases; junction bases outside the gene matches: 7. Germline values: CDR1 SGHRS, CDR2 YFSETQ.

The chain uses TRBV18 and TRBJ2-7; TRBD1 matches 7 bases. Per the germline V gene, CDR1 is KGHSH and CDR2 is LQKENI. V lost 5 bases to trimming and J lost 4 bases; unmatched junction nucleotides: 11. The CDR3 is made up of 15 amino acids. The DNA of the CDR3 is TGTGCCAGCTCATTAGGGCTGACAGGGAAGTACGAGCAGTACTTC. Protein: CASSLGLTGKYEQYF.

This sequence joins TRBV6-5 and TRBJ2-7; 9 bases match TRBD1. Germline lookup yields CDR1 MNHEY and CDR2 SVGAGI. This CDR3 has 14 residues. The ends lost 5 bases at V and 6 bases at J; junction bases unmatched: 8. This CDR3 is CASSQQGARGEQYF. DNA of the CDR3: TGTGCCAGCAGTCAACAGGGGGCGCGGGGCGAGCAGTACTTC.

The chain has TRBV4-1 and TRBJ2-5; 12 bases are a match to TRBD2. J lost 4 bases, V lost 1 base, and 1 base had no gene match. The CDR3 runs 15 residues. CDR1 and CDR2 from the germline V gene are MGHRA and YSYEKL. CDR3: CASSQGTSGTETQYF. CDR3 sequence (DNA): TGCGCCAGCAGCCAAGGGACTAGCGGGACAGAGACCCAGTACTTC.

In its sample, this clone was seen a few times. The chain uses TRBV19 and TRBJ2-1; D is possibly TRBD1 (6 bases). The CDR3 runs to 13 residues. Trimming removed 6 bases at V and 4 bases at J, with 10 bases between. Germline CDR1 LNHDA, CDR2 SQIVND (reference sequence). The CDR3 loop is CASSGTPYNEQFF. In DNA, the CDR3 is TGTGCCAGTAGCGGGACACCGTACAATGAGCAGTTCTTC.

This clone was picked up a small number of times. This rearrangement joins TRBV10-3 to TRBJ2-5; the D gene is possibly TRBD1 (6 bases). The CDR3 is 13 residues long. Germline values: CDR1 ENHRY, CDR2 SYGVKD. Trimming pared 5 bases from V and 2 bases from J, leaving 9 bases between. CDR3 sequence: CAISFGQQETQYF. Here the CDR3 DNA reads TGTGCCATCAGTTTCGGACAGCAAGAGACCCAGTACTTC.

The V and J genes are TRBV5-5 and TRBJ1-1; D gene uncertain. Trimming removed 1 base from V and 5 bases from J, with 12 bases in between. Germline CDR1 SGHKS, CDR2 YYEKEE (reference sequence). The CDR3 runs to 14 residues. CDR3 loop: CASSLYEGTTEAFF. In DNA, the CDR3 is TGTGCCAGCAGCTTGTATGAGGGTACTACTGAAGCTTTCTTT. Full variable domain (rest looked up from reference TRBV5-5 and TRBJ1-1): DAGVTQSPTHLIKTRGQQVTLRCSPISGHKSVSWYQQVLGQGPQFIFQYYEKEERGRGNFPDRFSARQFPNYSSELNVNALLLGDSALYLCASSLYEGTTEAFFGQGTRLTVV.

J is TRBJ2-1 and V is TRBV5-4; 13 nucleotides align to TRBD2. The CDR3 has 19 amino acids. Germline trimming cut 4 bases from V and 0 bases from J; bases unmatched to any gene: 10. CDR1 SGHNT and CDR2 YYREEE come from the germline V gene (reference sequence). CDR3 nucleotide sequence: TGTGCCAGCAGCCGGACTAGCGGGGGCCCTACGAGCTCCTACAATGAGCAGTTCTTC. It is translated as CASSRTSGGPTSSYNEQFF.

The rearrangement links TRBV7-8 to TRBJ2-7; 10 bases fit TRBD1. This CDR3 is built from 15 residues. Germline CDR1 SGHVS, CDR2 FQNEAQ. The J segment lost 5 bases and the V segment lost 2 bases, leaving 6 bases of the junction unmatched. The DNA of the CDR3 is TGTGCCAGCAGCTTATTGGGACAGGGGACTAACGAGCAGTACTTC. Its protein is CASSLLGQGTNEQYF.

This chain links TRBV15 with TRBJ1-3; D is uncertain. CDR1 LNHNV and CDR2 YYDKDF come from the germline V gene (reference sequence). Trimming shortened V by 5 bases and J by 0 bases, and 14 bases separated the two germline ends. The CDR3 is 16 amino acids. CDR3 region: CATSLGPLSSGNTIYF. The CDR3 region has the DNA TGTGCCACCAGCCTTGGGCCTTTGAGCTCTGGAAACACCATATATTTT.

The CDR3 DNA follows: TGTGCCAGCAGCTTAGGCGTCGAGACAGGGGGCGCATCTGGCTACACCTTC. Its protein product is CASSLGVETGGASGYTF. The chain links TRBV13 to TRBJ1-2, with 10 bases fitting TRBD1. J gave up 7 bases and V 0 bases, and 11 bases lay outside the gene matches. Germline CDR1 PRHDT, CDR2 FYEKMQ (reference sequence). The CDR3 has 17 amino acids.

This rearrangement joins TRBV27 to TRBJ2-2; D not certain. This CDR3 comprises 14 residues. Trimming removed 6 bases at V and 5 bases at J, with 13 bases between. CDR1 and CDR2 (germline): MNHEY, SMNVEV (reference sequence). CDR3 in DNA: TGTGCCAGCAGCTCCTGGCAGGCTACCGGGGAGCTGTTTTTT. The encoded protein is CASSSWQATGELFF.

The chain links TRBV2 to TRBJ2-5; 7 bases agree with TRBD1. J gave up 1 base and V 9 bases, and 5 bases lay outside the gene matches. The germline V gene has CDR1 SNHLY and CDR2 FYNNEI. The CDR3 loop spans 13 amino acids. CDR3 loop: CASDRDSQETQYF. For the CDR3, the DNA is TGTGCCAGTGACCGGGACAGCCAAGAGACCCAGTACTTC. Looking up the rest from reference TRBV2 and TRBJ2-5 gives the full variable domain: EPEVTQTPSHQVTQMGQEVILRCVPISNHLYFYWYRQILGQKVEFLVSFYNNEISEKSEIFDDQFSVERPDGSNFTLKIRSTKLEDSAMYFCASDRDSQETQYFGPGTRLLVL.

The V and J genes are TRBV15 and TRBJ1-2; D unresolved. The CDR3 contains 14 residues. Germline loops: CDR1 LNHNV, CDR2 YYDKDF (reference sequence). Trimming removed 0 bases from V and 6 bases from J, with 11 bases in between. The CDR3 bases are TGTGCCACCAGCAGAGACGGCAGGCCTAATGGCTACACCTTC. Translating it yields CATSRDGRPNGYTF.

The CDR3 here is CASRRGRENTEAFF. The CDR3 nucleotides are TGTGCCAGTAGACGTGGACGGGAGAACACTGAAGCTTTCTTT. The gene calls are TRBV19 and TRBJ1-1; D gene ambiguous. Germline V gene sequence: CDR1 LNHDA, CDR2 SQIVND (reference sequence). V was pared by 6 bases and J by 1 base, with 12 bases between. This CDR3 region has 14 residues. The full variable domain, completed using reference TRBV19 and TRBJ1-1, is DGGITQSPKYLFRKEGQNVTLSCEQNLNHDAMYWYRQDPGQGLRLIYYSQIVNDFQKGDIAEGYSVSREKKESFPLTVTSAQKNPTAFYLCASRRGRENTEAFFGQGTRLTVV.

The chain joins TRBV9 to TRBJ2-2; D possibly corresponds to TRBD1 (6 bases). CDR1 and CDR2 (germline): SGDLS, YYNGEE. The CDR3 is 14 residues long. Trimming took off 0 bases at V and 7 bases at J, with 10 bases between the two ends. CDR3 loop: CASSVVGAGGELFF. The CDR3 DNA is TGTGCCAGCAGCGTAGTGGGGGCTGGCGGGGAGCTGTTTTTT.

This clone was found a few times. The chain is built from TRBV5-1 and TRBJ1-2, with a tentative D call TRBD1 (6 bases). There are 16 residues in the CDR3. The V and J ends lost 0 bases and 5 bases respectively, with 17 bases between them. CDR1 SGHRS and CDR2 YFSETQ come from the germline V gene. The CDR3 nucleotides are TGCGCCAGCAGCTTGGGGGACATTCAGCGGGGTTATGGCTACACCTTC. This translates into CASSLGDIQRGYGYTF.

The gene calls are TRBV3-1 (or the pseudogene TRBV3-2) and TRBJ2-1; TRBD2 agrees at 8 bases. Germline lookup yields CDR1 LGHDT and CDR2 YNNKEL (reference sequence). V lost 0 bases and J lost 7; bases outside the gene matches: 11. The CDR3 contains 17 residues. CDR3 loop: CASSQDAGAGVRNEQFF. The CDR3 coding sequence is TGTGCCAGCAGCCAAGATGCTGGAGCGGGAGTGAGGAATGAGCAGTTCTTC.

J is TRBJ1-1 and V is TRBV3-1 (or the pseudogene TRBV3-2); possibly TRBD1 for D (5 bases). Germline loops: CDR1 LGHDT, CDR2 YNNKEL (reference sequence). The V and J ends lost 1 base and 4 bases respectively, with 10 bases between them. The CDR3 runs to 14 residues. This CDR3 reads CASSQAGSGTEAFF. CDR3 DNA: TGTGCCAGCAGCCAAGCAGGGTCAGGCACTGAAGCTTTCTTT.

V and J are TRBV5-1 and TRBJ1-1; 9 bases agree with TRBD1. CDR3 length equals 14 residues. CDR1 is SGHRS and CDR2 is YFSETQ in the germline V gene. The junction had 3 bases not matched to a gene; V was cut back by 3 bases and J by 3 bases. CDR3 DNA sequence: TGCGCCAGCAGCTCACAGGGGGCGGACACTGAAGCTTTCTTT. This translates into CASSSQGADTEAFF.

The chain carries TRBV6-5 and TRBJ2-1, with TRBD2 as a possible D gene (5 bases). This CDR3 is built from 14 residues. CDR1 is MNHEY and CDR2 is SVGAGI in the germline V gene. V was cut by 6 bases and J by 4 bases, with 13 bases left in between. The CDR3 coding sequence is TGTGCCAGCAGACCCGGACTTGGATACAATGAGCAGTTCTTC. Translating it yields CASRPGLGYNEQFF.

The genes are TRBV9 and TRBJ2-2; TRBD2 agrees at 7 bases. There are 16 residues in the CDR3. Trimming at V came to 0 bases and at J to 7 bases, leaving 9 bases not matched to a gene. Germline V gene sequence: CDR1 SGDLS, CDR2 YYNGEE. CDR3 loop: CASSVGPSGVNGELFF. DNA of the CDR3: TGTGCCAGCAGCGTAGGTCCTAGCGGAGTGAACGGGGAGCTGTTTTTT.

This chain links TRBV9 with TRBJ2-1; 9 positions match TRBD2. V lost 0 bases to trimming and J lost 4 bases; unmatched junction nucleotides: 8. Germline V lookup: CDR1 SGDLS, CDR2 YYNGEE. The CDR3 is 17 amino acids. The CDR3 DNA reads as TGTGCCAGCAGCGTAGAAGTTAGCGGGAGTCTGTACAATGAGCAGTTCTTC. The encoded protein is CASSVEVSGSLYNEQFF.

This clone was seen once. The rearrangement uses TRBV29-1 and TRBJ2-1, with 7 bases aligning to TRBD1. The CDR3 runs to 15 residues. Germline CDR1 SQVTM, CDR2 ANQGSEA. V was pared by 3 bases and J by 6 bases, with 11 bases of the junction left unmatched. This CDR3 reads CSVEARDSRFNEQFF. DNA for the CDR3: TGCAGCGTTGAGGCTCGGGACAGCCGCTTCAATGAGCAGTTCTTC.

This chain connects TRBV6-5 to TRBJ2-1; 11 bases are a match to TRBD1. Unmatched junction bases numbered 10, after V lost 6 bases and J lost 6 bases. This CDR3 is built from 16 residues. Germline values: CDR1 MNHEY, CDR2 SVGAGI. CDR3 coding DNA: TGTGCCAGCAGATACGGGACAGGGGGTACCCCCAATGAGCAGTTCTTC. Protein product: CASRYGTGGTPNEQFF.

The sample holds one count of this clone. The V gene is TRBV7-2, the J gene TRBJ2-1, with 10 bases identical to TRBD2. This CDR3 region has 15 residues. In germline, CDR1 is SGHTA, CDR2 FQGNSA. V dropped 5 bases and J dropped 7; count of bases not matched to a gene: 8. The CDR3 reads CASSLTSGASNEQFF. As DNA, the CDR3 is TGTGCCAGCAGCCTCACTAGCGGGGCTTCAAATGAGCAGTTCTTC.

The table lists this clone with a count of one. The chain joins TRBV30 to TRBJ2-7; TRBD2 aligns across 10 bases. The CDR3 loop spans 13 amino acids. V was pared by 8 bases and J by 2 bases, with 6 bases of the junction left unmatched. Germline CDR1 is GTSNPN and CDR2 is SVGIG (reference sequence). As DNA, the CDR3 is TGTGCCCGTAGCGGGGGGCCCCCCTACGAGCAGTACTTC. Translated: CARSGGPPYEQYF.

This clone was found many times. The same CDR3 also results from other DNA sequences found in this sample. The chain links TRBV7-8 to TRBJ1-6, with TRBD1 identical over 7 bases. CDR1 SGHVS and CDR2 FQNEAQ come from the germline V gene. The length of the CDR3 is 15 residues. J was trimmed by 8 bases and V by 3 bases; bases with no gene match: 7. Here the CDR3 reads CASSLTGMRDSPLHF. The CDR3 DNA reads TGTGCCAGCAGCTTGACAGGGATGCGCGATTCACCCCTCCACTTT.

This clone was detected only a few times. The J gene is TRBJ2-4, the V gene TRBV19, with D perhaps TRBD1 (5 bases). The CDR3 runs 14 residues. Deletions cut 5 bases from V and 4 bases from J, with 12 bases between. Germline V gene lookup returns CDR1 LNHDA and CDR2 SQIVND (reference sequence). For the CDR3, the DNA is TGTGCCAGTAGTGCCCCAGGGCATAAAAACATTCAGTACTTC. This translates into CASSAPGHKNIQYF. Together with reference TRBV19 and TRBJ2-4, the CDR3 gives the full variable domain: DGGITQSPKYLFRKEGQNVTLSCEQNLNHDAMYWYRQDPGQGLRLIYYSQIVNDFQKGDIAEGYSVSREKKESFPLTVTSAQKNPTAFYLCASSAPGHKNIQYFGAGTRLSVL.

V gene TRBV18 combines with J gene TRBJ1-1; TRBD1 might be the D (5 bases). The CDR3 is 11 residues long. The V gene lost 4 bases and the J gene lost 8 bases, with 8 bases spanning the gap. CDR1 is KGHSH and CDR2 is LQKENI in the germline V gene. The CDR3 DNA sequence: TGTGCCAGCTCACGGGAGGGGGAAGCTTTCTTT. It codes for CASSREGEAFF.

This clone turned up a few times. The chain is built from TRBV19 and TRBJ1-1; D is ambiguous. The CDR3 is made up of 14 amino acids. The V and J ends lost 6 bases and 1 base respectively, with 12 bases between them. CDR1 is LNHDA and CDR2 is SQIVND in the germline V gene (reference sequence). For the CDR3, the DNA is TGTGCCAGTAGCCAGCCTGGAGCGAACACTGAAGCTTTCTTT. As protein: CASSQPGANTEAFF.

The CDR3 nucleotides read TGTGCCAGCAGTCCAAGGACTAGCGGGGGTTACTACAATGAGCAGTTCTTC. Encoded protein: CASSPRTSGGYYNEQFF. The rearrangement joins TRBV28 to TRBJ2-1; 13 positions match TRBD2. CDR1 is MDHEN, CDR2 SYDVKM, per germline. This CDR3 has 17 residues. Losses at the gene ends were 5 bases for V and 3 bases for J; bases not matched to a gene: 7.